A few counts support the clone carrying this T cell receptor beta chain. Its antigen remains unidentified. Per the germline V gene, CDR1 is MGHRA and CDR2 is YSYEKL. V was clipped by 4 bases and J by 3 bases; unmatched bases: 8. The CDR3 is 18 amino acids. Profiling relied on immunoSEQ multiplex PCR, and the TCRdb table lists in-frame clones only, not all of them. The table lists 50,000 or so clones, approximately 79% of them singletons. This record comes from a study of vaccination effects on CD4 cells after COVID-19. ViraFEST used viral peptide pools to expand antigen-specific CD4+ T cells before sequencing. Culture lasted around eleven days before CD4+ T cell isolation. Vaccinated participants had no history of SARS-CoV-2 infection and tested negative for nucleocapsid antibodies.

This clonotype was obtained from a human donor who received a COVID-19 vaccine. The chain joins TRBV4-1 to TRBJ2-3, with 15 bases lining up with TRBD2. The specimen comprised CD4+ T cells from PBMCs cultured with HCoV-OC43 spike peptides, sampled before COVID-19 vaccination. Regarding subset: HCoV-OC43 spike overlapping peptide pool stimulation. The CDR3 DNA reads TGCGCCAGCAGCCGGACTAGCGGGGGGGCCGGCATTACAGATACGCAGTATTTT. Translating it yields CASSRTSGGAGITDTQYF.